These T cell receptor beta chains were read from a single sample in a study of blood T cell repertoires in COVID-19. Using immunoSEQ multiplex PCR, the repertoire was profiled, and TCRdb retains in-frame clones only, with some absent. The repertoire holds 150,000 to 200,000 clones, approximately 90% seen once, with 6% in the top ten. Sequenced material: peripheral blood. The origin of the receptors is a man aged 40-49 years with active or convalescent COVID-19. CDR3s include the opening cysteine and the closing phenylalanine or tryptophan. The order of the fields is clone size, J gene, V gene, D gene, CDR3 DNA, CDR3 protein. A D gene is named only where the DNA matches it firmly. Not all rows give a size; the values are once, few, many and, for expanded clones, a class.

once | TRBJ1-1 | TRBV12-3/TRBV12-4 | NA | TGTGCCAGCAGTCCGACCGGACAGCTTGAAGCTTTCTTT | CASSPTGQLEAFF
NA | TRBJ1-4 | TRBV30 | NA | TGTGCCTGGACCACTATATCGACCGGGGGACTGTTTTTT | CAWTTISTGGLFF
NA | TRBJ2-4 | TRBV5-1 | TRBD1 | TGCGCCAGCAGCTCAGGGACAGGGGGCTACATTCAGTACTTC | CASSSGTGGYIQYF
NA | TRBJ1-2 | TRBV6-1 | TRBD1 | TGTGCCAGCAGTGAGACAGGGTATCGTGGCTACACCTTC | CASSETGYRGYTF
NA | TRBJ1-1 | TRBV7-9 | TRBD1 | TGTGCCAGCAGCTTACGGGACAGGAACACTGAAGCTTTCTTT | CASSLRDRNTEAFF
NA | TRBJ1-6 | TRBV5-6 | NA | TGTGCCAGCAGCTTGCGAACCCCGTGGCAATCACCCCTCCACTTT | CASSLRTPWQSPLHF
NA | TRBJ1-5 | TRBV21-1 | NA | TGTGCCAGCAGCAAAGGGACAGACAATCAGCCCCAGCATTTT | CASSKGTDNQPQHF
NA | TRBJ2-2 | TRBV4-1 | NA | TGCGCCAGCAGCCACATAGCCGGGGAGCTGTTTTTT | CASSHIAGELFF
NA | TRBJ2-1 | TRBV2 | TRBD2 | TGTGCCAGCAGTGCTAGCGGGAGTGTCAATGAGCAGTTCTTC | CASSASGSVNEQFF
few | TRBJ1-1 | TRBV27 | NA | TGTGCCAGCAGTTTATCTTGGGGTCAAAGCGGCACTGAAGCTTTCTTT | CASSLSWGQSGTEAFF
NA | TRBJ1-3 | TRBV27 | NA | TGTGCCAGCAGTTTGACAGGCGTACCCTCTGGAAACACCATATATTTT | CASSLTGVPSGNTIYF
NA | TRBJ2-1 | TRBV7-2 | TRBD2 | TGTGCCAGCAGCTTAAGCGGGATTGAGGGTGAGCAGTTCTTC | CASSLSGIEGEQFF
NA | TRBJ2-7 | TRBV18 | TRBD1 | TGTGCCAGCTCATCTACAGGGGGCTACTCCTACGAGCAGTACTTC | CASSSTGGYSYEQYF
NA | TRBJ1-1 | TRBV2 | TRBD1 | TGTGCCAGCAGTCGGAGACAGGGTTACACTGAAGCTTTCTTT | CASSRRQGYTEAFF
NA | TRBJ1-5 | TRBV5-8 | NA | TGTGCCACCCACGTAAGGGGCGGTCAGCCCCAGCATTTT | CATHVRGGQPQHF
NA | TRBJ1-2 | TRBV10-3 | TRBD1 | TGTGCCATCAGCCAACAGGGGAACTATGGCTACACCTTC | CAISQQGNYGYTF
NA | TRBJ1-3 | TRBV7-2 | NA | TGTGCCAGCAGCTTAGGGACAGCCGGAAACACCATATATTTT | CASSLGTAGNTIYF
once | TRBJ1-3 | TRBV5-1 | NA | TGCGCCAGCAGCTTGGGACCCGGACAGCTCGGAAACACCATATATTTT | CASSLGPGQLGNTIYF
NA | TRBJ1-2 | TRBV6-2/TRBV6-3 | NA | TGTGCCAGCAGTTATTCCACCGGGACATCGTTCTTC | CASSYSTGTSFF
few | TRBJ1-2 | TRBV29-1 | TRBD1 | TGCAGCTTATGGGGGGACAGGCATGGCTACACCTTC | CSLWGDRHGYTF
NA | TRBJ1-1 | TRBV28 | TRBD1 | TGTGCCAGCAGTCTGAATGACAGGGGGGGTGAAGCTTTCTTT | CASSLNDRGGEAFF
NA | TRBJ2-7 | TRBV3-1/TRBV3-2 | NA | TGTGCCAGCCTCCCTGGGTCTAGCGCGAACTCCTACGAGCAGTACTTC | CASLPGSSANSYEQYF
NA | TRBJ2-3 | TRBV7-2 | NA | TGTGCCAGCAGCTTAGACAGACCAGATACGCAGTATTTT | CASSLDRPDTQYF
NA | TRBJ2-1 | TRBV7-2 | NA | TGTGCCAGCAGCTTGTCAGGCACCTACAATGAGCAGTTCTTC | CASSLSGTYNEQFF
NA | TRBJ2-1 | TRBV9 | NA | TGTGCCAGCAGCGTATCTACGGGGGTGGGGTCCAATGAGCAGTTCTTC | CASSVSTGVGSNEQFF
NA | TRBJ1-4 | TRBV19 | NA | TGTGCCAGTAGTGGAAGACAGACCCGACGAGAAAAACTGTTTTTT | CASSGRQTRREKLFF